The rows below give T cell receptor beta chains drawn from one sample of a study of T cell responses to AZD1222 COVID-19 vaccine. Produced via immunoSEQ multiplex PCR; TCRdb's table is partial and in-frame only. The table records about 120,000 clones, approximately 85% of them present only once. Specimen: peripheral blood, collected on day 0 of MenACWY control vaccination. Every receptor here comes from an adult in good health. CDR3s include the opening cysteine and the closing phenylalanine or tryptophan. A D gene is named only where the DNA matches it firmly. Some rows have no size entry. The others give once, few or many, or a class for an expanded clone.

v_call	j_call	d_call	clone_size	cdr3_nt	cdr3_aa
TRBV5-4	TRBJ1-2	-	-	TGTGCCAGCAGCTTCGAACCAGGGAGCGGAGGCTACACCTTC	CASSFEPGSGGYTF
TRBV6-5	TRBJ1-2	-	-	TGTGCCAGCCGGGGGGCAGGCCCTACTTATGGCTACACCTTC	CASRGAGPTYGYTF
TRBV30	TRBJ2-1	-	-	TGTGCCTGGAGTGCCCGGGACACGTACAATGAGCAGTTCTTC	CAWSARDTYNEQFF
TRBV7-3	TRBJ2-2	TRBD1	once	TGTGCCAGCAGCCCAGGGGTGGGACAGACCGGGGAGCTGTTTTTT	CASSPGVGQTGELFF
TRBV2	TRBJ2-3	TRBD1	-	TGTGCCACGACGCTGACAGGGGACGCTAGCACAGATACGCAGTATTTT	CATTLTGDASTDTQYF
TRBV19	TRBJ2-5	TRBD2	-	TGTGCCAGTAGTATTGGACTAGCGGGGGGCTACAGGGAGACCCAGTACTTC	CASSIGLAGGYRETQYF
TRBV6-5	TRBJ1-1	-	once	TGTGCCAGCAGGCCCCCCGGGGCAGGGGTCCCTGAAGCTTTCTTT	CASRPPGAGVPEAFF
TRBV6-5	TRBJ1-1	TRBD1	-	TGTGCCAGCAGTTACAACGACAGGGGGCCAGCTTTCTTT	CASSYNDRGPAFF
TRBV6-6	TRBJ2-3	-	-	TGTGCCAGCAGGTACACAGATACGCAGTATTTT	CASRYTDTQYF
TRBV5-3	TRBJ1-4	-	-	TGTGCCAGAAGCTTGCGGTACGAACCTGAAAAACTGTTTTTT	CARSLRYEPEKLFF
TRBV28	TRBJ2-7	TRBD1	-	TGTGCCAGCAGTTACAGAACTGGGACAGGGCATTACGAGCAGTACTTC	CASSYRTGTGHYEQYF
TRBV5-5	TRBJ1-1	TRBD1	-	TGTGCCAGCAGCGCCGGGACAGGGGGTGGTGAAGCTTTCTTT	CASSAGTGGGEAFF
TRBV27	TRBJ2-1	-	-	TGTGCCAGCAGTTTTGACCATGAGCAGTTCTTC	CASSFDHEQFF
TRBV7-9	TRBJ1-6	-	-	TGTGCCAGCAGCTTAGTCGGGGCAGGGGAATCACCCCTCCACTTT	CASSLVGAGESPLHF
TRBV28	TRBJ1-1	TRBD1	few	TGTGCCAGCAGTCGGGGAGGGGGCTTCACTGAAGCTTTCTTT	CASSRGGGFTEAFF
TRBV5-1	TRBJ1-2	TRBD1	-	TGCGCCAGCAGCTGGGCCGGACAGGGCGACTATGGCTACACCTTC	CASSWAGQGDYGYTF
TRBV15	TRBJ1-2	TRBD1	-	TGTGCCACCAGCAGAGAATCTGGAGACAGGGGGCGCAACTATGGCTACACCTTC	CATSRESGDRGRNYGYTF
TRBV30	TRBJ1-4	-	-	TGTGCCTGGAGTGTATTCGCAACTAATGAAAAACTGTTTTTT	CAWSVFATNEKLFF